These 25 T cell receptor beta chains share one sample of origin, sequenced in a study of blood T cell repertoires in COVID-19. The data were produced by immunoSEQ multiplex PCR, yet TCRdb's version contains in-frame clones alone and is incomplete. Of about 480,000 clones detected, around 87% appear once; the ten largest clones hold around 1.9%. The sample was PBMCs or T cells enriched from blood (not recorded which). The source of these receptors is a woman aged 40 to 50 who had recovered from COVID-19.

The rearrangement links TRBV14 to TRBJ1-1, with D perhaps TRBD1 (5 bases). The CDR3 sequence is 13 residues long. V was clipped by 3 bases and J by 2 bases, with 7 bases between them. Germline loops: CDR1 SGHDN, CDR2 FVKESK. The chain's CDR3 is CASSHQGNTEAFF. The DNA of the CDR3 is TGTGCCAGCAGCCACCAGGGTAACACTGAAGCTTTCTTT.

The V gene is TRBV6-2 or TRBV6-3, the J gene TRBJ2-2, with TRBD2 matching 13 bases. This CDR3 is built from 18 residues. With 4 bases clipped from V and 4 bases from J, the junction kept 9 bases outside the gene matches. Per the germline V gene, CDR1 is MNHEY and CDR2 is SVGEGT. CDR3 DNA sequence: TGTGCCAGCAGTTCCCTCCGGACTAGCGGGAGAAGCACCGGGGAGCTGTTTTTT. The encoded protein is CASSSLRTSGRSTGELFF.

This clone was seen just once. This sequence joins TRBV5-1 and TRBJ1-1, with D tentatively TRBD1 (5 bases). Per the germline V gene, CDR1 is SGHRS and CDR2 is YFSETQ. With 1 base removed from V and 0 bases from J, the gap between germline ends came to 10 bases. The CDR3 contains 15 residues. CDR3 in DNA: TGCGCCAGCAGCTTGCAGGGTCGCATGAACACTGAAGCTTTCTTT. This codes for CASSLQGRMNTEAFF.

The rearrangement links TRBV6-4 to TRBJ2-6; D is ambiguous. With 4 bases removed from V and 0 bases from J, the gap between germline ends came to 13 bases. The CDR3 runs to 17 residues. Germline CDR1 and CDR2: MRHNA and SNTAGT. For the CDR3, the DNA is TGTGCCAGCAGTGTTGGCATGATCTCCTCTGGGGCCAACGTCCTGACTTTC. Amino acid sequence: CASSVGMISSGANVLTF.

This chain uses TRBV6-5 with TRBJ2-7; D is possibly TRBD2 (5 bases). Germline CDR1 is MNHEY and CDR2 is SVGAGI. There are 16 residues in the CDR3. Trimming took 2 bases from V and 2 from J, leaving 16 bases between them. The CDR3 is CASSYLGETSAYEQYF. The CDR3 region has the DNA TGTGCCAGCAGTTACCTCGGGGAGACCTCCGCCTACGAGCAGTACTTC.

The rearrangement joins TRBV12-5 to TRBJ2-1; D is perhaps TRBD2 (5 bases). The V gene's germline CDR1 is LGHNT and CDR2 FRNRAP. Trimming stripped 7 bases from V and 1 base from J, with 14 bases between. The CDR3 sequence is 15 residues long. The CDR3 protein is CASVEGVLSYNEQFF. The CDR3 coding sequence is TGTGCTAGTGTCGAGGGCGTTTTATCCTACAATGAGCAGTTCTTC.

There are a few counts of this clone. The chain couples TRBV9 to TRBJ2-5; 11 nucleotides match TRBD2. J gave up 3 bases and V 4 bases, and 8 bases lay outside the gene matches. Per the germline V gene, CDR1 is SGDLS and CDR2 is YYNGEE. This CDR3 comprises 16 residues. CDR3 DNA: TGTGCCAGCAGCAGCCGGGGACTAGCGGATAAAGAGACCCAGTACTTC. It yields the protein CASSSRGLADKETQYF.

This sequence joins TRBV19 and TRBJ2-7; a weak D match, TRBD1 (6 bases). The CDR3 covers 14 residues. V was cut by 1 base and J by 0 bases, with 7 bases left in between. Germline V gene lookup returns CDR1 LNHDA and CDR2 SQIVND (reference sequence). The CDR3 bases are TGTGCCAGTAGTATAGTGGGACACTCCTACGAGCAGTACTTC. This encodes CASSIVGHSYEQYF.

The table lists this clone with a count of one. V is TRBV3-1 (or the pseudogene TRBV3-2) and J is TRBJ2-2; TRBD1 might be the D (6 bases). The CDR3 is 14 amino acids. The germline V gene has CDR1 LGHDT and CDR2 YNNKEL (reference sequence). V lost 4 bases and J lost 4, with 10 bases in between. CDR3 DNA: TGTGCCAGCAGCCGTGCAGGGGCCACCGGGGAGCTGTTTTTT. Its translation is CASSRAGATGELFF.

The CDR3 sequence is CASSYRGLAEAFF. The CDR3 nucleotides are TGTGCCAGCAGTTACAGGGGGCTAGCTGAAGCTTTCTTT. This chain joins TRBV27 and TRBJ1-1, with TRBD1 matching 9 bases. Germline V lookup: CDR1 MNHEY, CDR2 SMNVEV (reference sequence). The CDR3 has 13 residues. V trimming: 4 bases; J trimming: 6 bases; junction bases outside the gene matches: 3.

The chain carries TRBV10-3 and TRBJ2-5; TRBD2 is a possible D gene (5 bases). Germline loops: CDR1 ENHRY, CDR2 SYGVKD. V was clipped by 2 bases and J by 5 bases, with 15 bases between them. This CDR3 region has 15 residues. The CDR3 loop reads CAISETTVSGETQYF. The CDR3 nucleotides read TGTGCCATCAGTGAGACAACTGTTTCGGGGGAGACCCAGTACTTC.

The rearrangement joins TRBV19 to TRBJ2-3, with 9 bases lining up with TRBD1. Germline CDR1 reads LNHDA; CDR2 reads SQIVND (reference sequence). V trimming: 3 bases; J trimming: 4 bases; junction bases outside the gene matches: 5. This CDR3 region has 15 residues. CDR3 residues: CASSMGTGSPDTQYF. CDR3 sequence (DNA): TGTGCCAGTAGTATGGGGACAGGGTCCCCAGATACGCAGTATTTT.

The DNA of the CDR3 is TGTGCCAGCAGTTTTTTCAGTCCAGATACGCAGTATTTT. It codes for CASSFFSPDTQYF. The chain links TRBV12-3 or TRBV12-4 to TRBJ2-3; no clear D. This CDR3 spans 13 amino acids. V was pared by 3 bases and J by 4 bases, with 8 bases between.

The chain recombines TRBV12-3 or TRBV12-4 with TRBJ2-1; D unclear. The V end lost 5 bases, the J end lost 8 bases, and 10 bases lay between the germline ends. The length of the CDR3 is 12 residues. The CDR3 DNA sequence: TGTGCCAGCAGTCCGCGCGATTATGAGCAGTTCTTC. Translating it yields CASSPRDYEQFF.

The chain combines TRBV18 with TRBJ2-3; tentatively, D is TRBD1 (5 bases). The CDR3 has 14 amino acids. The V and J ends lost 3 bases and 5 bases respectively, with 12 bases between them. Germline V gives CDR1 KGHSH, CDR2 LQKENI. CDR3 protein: CASSPTSREDTQYF. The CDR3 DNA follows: TGTGCCAGCTCACCCACGAGCAGGGAAGATACGCAGTATTTT.

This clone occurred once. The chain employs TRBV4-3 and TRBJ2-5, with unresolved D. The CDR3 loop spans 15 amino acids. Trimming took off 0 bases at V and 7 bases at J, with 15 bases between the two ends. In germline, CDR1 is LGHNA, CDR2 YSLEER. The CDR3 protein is CASSQDSGGSGTQYF. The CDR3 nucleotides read TGCGCCAGCAGCCAAGATTCGGGTGGTAGTGGGACCCAGTACTTC.

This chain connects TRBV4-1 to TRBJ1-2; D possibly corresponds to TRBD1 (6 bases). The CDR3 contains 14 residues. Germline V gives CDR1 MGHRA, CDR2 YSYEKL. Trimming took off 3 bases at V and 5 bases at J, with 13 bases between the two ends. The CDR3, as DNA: TGCGCCAGCAGCCAGGCGACAGGACATTATGGCTACACCTTC. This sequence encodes CASSQATGHYGYTF.

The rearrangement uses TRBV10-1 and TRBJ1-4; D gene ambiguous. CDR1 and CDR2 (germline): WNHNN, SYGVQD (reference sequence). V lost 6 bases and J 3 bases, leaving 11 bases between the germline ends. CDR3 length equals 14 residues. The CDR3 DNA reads TGCGCCAGCAGCGCCTCCGGGGCTAATGAAAAACTGTTTTTT. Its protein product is CASSASGANEKLFF.

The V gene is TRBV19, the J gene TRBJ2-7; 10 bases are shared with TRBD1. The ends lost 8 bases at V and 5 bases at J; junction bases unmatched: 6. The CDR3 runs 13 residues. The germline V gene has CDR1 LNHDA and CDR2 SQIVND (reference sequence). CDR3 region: CASQGGTGDEQYF. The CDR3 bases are TGTGCCAGTCAAGGAGGGACAGGGGACGAGCAGTACTTC. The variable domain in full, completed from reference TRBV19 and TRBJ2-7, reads DGGITQSPKYLFRKEGQNVTLSCEQNLNHDAMYWYRQDPGQGLRLIYYSQIVNDFQKGDIAEGYSVSREKKESFPLTVTSAQKNPTAFYLCASQGGTGDEQYFGPGTRLTVT.

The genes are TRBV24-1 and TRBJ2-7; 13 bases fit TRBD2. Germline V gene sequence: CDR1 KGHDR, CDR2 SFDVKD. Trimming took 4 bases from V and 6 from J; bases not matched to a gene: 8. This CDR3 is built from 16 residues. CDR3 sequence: CATSDPGLAGATEQYF. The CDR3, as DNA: TGTGCCACCAGTGACCCCGGACTAGCGGGAGCGACCGAGCAGTACTTC.

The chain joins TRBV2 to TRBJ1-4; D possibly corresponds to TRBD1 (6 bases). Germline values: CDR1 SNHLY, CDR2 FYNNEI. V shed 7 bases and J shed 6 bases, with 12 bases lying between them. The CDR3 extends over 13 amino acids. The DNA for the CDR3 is TGTGCCAGCACCCGAGGGGGAGATGAAAAACTGTTTTTT. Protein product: CASTRGGDEKLFF.

The CDR3 nucleotides read TGTGCCAGCAGCCAAGAAAGCTACCGGGAGTGGGAGCAGTTCTTC. Amino acid sequence: CASSQESYREWEQFF. The chain employs TRBV14 and TRBJ2-1, with a weak D call TRBD2 (6 bases). Trimming pared 0 bases from V and 10 bases from J, leaving 16 bases between. The CDR3 is 15 amino acids. The germline V gene encodes CDR1 SGHDN and CDR2 FVKESK.

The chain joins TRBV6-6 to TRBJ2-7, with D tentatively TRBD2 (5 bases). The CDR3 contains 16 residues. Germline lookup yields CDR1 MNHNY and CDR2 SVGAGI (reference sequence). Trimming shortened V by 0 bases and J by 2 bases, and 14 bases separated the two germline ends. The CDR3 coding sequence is TGTGCCAGCAGTTACTCGTGGAGCGGTCAGACCTACGAGCAGTACTTC. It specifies CASSYSWSGQTYEQYF.

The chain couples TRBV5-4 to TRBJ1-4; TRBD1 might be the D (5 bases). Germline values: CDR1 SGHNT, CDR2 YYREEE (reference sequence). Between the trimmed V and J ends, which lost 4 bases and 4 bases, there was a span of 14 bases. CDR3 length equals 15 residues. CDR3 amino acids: CASSVGGGNNEKLFF. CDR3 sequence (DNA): TGTGCCAGCAGCGTCGGGGGGGGAAATAATGAAAAACTGTTTTTT.

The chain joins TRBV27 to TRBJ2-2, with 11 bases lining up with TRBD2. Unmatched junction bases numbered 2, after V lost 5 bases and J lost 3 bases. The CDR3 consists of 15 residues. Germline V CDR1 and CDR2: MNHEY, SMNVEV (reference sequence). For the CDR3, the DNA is TGTGCCAGCAGTCTAGCGGGAGGTTACACCGGGGAGCTGTTTTTT. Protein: CASSLAGGYTGELFF.